This TCR beta chain was sequenced in a study of cytomegalovirus exposure and HLA in healthy donors. Overall study context: The 110 or so validation repertoires used the same platform as the approximately 670 first-cohort repertoires, a later analysis reported. Study-wide findings and caveats: Cytomegalovirus status, reportedly, was diagnosed with high specificity and sensitivity by the classifier. First-cohort TCR clusters were later found to tend to co-occur in the 120 validation repertoires.

A note on this clone: Its matching antigen is unknown.

Deletions cut 4 bases from V and 0 bases from J, with 8 bases between. Germline V gene lookup returns CDR1 SGDLS and CDR2 YYNGEE. The CDR3 totals 14 residues. TCRdb's copy holds only in-frame clones and misses some; the assay was immunoSEQ multiplex PCR. This sample yields 250,000 to 400,000 clones, of which around 90% are seen a single time; 1% to 1.5% belongs to the top ten. The chain joins TRBV9 to TRBJ1-3, with D tentatively TRBD1 (6 bases). This clonotype originated in a woman aged 25-40 years in good health and CMV-seropositive. Specimen: PBMCs. The CDR3 reads CASSTQGSGNTIYF. CDR3 in DNA: TGTGCCAGCAGCACACAGGGCTCTGGAAACACCATATATTTT.